This TCR beta chain was identified during a study of graft-versus-host responses after intestinal transplantation (dated by TCRdb to about 2021). Study-level background: Multivisceral, liver-intestinal, or isolated intestinal transplants were received by the recipients. Every recipient was given anti-thymocyte globulin induction, then maintenance tacrolimus and steroids for roughly 3 years. Graft-versus-host and host-versus-graft alloreactive T cell clones were tracked in the graft, circulation and bone marrow after intestinal transplantation using bulk TCR-beta CDR3 sequencing. Alloreactive clones were identified by sequencing pre-transplant mixed lymphocyte reaction products and comparing these products with unstimulated pre-transplant donor and recipient T cells. Of the roughly 26 intestinal transplant recipients enrolled in the cohort, one of whom was a retransplant, a few patients without pretransplant specimens were excluded. A peak of at least 4% donor T cells among recipient peripheral blood mononuclear cells was the definition used for donor T cell macrochimerism. Instead of going to the commercial service, samples from a few later patients were sequenced in-house on an Illumina MiSeq and processed with MiXCR. What the study reported, not specific to this receptor: GvH clones were found in recipient bone marrow, and some of the GvH clones appeared earlier in ileal mucosa or blood, which is consistent with an intestinal mucosal origin. Patients with donor T cell macrochimerism had high GvH to HvG T cell clonal ratios in their allografts. Early after transplant, peak levels of circulating GvH clones were found to be associated with declines in HvG clones. The relatively low number and heterogeneity of intestinal transplant patients limited the conclusions.

Concerning this clone: Its antigen remains unidentified. No much larger clonotype is one base removed from it; base qualities were not supplied.

The junction shows trimming of 1 base on V and 5 bases on J, and the gene matches do not reach 3 bases of it. Taken from cysteine to phenylalanine, the CDR3 has 15 residues. Only the CDR3 DNA is retained, 45 bases long and in frame from the first base. The germline V gene yields MRHNA for CDR1 and SNTAGT for CDR2. The protocol used for the library was the immunoSEQ multiplex PCR assay. For most patients, genomic DNA was subjected to high-throughput TCR-beta CDR3 sequencing by Adaptive Biotechnologies. In the paper's pipeline: Adaptive's ImmunoSEQ software supplied the TCR sequencing data for 15 to 20 patients, while MiXCR and VDJtools were used to process a few other patients. Because the origin of CDR3 nucleotide sequences shared between donor and recipient could not be assigned, those sequences were removed. Alloreactive clones required at least 2-fold expansion over unstimulated cells and minimum CFSE-low frequency of 0.002% (template counts) or 0.001% (read counts). Mappable clones were those detected in sequenced pre-transplant spleen, lymph node, or MLR CFSE-low populations of the donor or recipient. Cumulative frequency of alloreactive clones was calculated as a percentage of all sequences weighted by copy number. The source is immuneACCESS, and TCRdb retained only in-frame sequences with V and J called. Part of the clones is not carried over; for the studies checked, unresolved V genes explain less than half of this, and the remainder is unexplained. V and J calls and clone size come straight from that table; D and trimming were deduced from the DNA. The sample table contains about 23,000 clones; only one count was recorded for around three quarters of them. The ten largest clones represent around 3% of the sample.

Intraepithelial and lamina propria lymphocytes were isolated from graft specimens using dithiothreitol, EDTA incubations and collagenase D digestion. Serial intestinal graft biopsy specimens collected up to 600 days after transplant underwent bulk TCR-beta sequencing. The clonotype comes from a human patient who received an intestinal transplant, so some T cells may come from the graft donor. Recombination linked TRBV6-4 to TRBJ2-1; TRBD2 agrees with 9 junctional bases. Specimen: ileum tissue, collected 12 days after intestinal transplant. The CDR3 in this case is CASSDWTSADNEQFF. The DNA sequence is as follows: TGTGCCAGCAGTGACTGGACTAGCGCAGACAATGAGCAGTTCTTC.